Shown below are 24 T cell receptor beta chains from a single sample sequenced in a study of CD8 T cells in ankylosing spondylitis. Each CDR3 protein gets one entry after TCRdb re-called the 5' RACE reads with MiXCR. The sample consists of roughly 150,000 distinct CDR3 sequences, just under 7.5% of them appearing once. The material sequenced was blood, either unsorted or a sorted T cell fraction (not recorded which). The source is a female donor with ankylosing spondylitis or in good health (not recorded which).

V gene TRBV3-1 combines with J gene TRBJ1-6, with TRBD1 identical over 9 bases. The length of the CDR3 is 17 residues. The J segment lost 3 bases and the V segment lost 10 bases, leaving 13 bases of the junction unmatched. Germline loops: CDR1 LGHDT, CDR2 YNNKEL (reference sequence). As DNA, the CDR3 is TGTGCCACCTGCCAAGTTACAGGGGGCGGCTATAATTCACCCCTCCACTTT. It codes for CATCQVTGGGYNSPLHF.

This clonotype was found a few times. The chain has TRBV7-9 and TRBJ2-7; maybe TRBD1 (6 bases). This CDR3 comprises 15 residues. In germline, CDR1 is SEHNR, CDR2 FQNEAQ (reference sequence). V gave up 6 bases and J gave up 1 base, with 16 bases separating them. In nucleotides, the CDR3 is TGTGCCAGCAGTCCTGACAGGTCGATATCCTACGAGCAGTACTTC. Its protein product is CASSPDRSISYEQYF. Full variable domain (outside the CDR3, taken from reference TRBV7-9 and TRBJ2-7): DTGVSQNPRHKITKRGQNVTFRCDPISEHNRLYWYRQTLGQGPEFLTYFQNEAQLEKSRLLSDRFSAERPKGSFSTLEIQRTEQGDSAMYLCASSPDRSISYEQYFGPGTRLTVT.

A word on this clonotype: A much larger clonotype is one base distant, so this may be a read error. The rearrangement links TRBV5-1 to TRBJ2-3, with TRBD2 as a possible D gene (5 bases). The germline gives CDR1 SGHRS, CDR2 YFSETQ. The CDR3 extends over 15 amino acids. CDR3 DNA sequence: TGCGCCGGCAGAGGGCAGGTGAATCCCACAGATACGCAGTATTTT. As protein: CAGRGQVNPTDTQYF.

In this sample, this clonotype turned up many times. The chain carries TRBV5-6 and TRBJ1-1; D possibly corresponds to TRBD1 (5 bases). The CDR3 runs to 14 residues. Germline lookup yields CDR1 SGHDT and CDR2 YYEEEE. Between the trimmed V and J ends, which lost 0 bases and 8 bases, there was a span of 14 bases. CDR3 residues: CASSLAGDSLEAFF. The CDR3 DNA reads TGTGCCAGCAGCTTGGCCGGGGACTCCCTCGAAGCTTTCTTT. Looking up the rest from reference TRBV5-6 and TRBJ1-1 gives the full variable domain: DAGVTQSPTHLIKTRGQQVTLRCSPKSGHDTVSWYQQALGQGPQFIFQYYEEEERQRGNFPDRFSGHQFPNYSSELNVNALLLGDSALYLCASSLAGDSLEAFFGQGTRLTVV.

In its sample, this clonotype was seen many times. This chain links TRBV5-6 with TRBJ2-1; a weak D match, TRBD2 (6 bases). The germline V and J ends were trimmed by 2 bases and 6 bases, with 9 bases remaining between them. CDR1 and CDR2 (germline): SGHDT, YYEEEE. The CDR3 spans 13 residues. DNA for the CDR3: TGTGCCAGCAGCTTTCTGCGGGGCAATGAGCAGTTCTTC. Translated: CASSFLRGNEQFF. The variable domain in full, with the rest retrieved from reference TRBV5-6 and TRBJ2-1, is DAGVTQSPTHLIKTRGQQVTLRCSPKSGHDTVSWYQQALGQGPQFIFQYYEEEERQRGNFPDRFSGHQFPNYSSELNVNALLLGDSALYLCASSFLRGNEQFFGPGTRLTVL.

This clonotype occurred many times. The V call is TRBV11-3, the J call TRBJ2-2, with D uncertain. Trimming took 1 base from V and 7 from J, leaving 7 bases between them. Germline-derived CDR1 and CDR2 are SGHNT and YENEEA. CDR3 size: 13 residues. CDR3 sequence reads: CASSLATFGELFF. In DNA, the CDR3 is TGTGCCAGCAGCTTAGCTACCTTCGGGGAGCTGTTTTTT. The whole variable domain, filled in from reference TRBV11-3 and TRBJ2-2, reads EAGVVQSPRYKIIEKKQPVAFWCNPISGHNTLYWYLQNLGQGPELLIRYENEEAVDDSQLPKDRFSAERLKGVDSTLKIQPAELGDSAVYLCASSLATFGELFFGEGSRLTVL.

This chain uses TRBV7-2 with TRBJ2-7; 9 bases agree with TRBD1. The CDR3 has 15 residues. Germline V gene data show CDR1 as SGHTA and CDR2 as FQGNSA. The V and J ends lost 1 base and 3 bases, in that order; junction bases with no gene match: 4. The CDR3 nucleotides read TGTGCCAGCAGCTTAGAGGGGACAGGGCTCTACGAGCAGTACTTC. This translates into CASSLEGTGLYEQYF.

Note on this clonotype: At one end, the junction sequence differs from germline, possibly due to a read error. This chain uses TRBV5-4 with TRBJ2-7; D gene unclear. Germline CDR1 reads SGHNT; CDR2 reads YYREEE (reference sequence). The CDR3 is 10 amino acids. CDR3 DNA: TGTGCCAGGGGGTCCGGGCACTCATTCTTC. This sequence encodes CARGSGHSFF.

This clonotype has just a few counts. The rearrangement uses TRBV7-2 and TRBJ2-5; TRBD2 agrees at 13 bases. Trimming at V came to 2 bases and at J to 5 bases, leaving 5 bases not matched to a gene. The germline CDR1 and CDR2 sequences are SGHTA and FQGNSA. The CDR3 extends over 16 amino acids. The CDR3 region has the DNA TGTGCCAGCAGCTTACGGACTAGCGGGGGTTTGGAGACCCAGTACTTC. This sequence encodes CASSLRTSGGLETQYF.

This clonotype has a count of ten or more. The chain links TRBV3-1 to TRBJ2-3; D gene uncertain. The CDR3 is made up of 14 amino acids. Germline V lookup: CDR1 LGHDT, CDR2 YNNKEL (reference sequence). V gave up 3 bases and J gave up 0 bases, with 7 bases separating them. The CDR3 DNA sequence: TGTGCCAGCAGCCATTACAGTAGCACAGATACGCAGTATTTT. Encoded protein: CASSHYSSTDTQYF.

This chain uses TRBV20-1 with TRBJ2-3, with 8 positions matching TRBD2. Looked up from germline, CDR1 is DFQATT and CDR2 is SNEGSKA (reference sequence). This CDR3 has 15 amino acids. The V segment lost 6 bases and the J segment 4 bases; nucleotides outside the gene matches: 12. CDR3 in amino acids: CSAIAGTRVADTQYF. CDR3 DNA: TGCAGTGCCATAGCGGGGACGAGGGTAGCAGATACGCAGTATTTT.

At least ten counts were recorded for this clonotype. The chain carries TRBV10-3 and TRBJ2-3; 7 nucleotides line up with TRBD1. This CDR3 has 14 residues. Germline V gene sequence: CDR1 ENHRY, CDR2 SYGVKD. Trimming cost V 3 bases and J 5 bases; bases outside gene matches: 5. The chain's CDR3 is CAISDDRVRDTQYF. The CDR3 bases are TGTGCCATCAGTGATGACAGGGTCAGAGATACGCAGTATTTT.

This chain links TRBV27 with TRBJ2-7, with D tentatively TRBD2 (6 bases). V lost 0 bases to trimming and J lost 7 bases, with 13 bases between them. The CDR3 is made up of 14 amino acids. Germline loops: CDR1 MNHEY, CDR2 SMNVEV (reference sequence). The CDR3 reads CASSLSVTGGEQYF. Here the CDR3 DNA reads TGTGCCAGCAGTTTATCGGTCACAGGAGGGGAGCAGTACTTC.

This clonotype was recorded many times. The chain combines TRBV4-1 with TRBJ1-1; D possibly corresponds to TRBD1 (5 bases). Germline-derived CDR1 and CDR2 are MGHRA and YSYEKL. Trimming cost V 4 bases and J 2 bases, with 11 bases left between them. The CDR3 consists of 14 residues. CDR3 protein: CASSLHTGNTEAFF. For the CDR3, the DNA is TGCGCCAGCAGCCTCCACACAGGTAACACTGAAGCTTTCTTT.

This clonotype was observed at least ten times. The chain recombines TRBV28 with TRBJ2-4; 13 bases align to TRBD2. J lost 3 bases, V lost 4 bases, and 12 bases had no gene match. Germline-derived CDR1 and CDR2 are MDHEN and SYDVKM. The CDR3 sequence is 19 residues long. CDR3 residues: CASSSRPGTSGDVKNIQYF. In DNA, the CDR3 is TGTGCCAGCAGTTCTCGTCCCGGGACTAGCGGGGACGTCAAAAACATTCAGTACTTC. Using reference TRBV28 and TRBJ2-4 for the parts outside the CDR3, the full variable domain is DVKVTQSSRYLVKRTGEKVFLECVQDMDHENMFWYRQDPGLGLRLIYFSYDVKMKEKGDIPEGYSVSREKKERFSLILESASTNQTSMYLCASSSRPGTSGDVKNIQYFGAGTRLSVL.

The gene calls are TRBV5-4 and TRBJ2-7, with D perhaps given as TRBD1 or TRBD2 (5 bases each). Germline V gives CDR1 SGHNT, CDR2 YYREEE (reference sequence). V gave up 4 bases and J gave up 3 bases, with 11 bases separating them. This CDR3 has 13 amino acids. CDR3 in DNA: TGTGCCAGCAGCCCGTTGGGGGACTACGAGCAGTACTTC. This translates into CASSPLGDYEQYF.

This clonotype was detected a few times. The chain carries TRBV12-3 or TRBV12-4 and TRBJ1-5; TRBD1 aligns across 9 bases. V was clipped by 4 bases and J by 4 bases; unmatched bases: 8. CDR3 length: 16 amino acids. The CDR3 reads CASSSTDRGKNQPQHF. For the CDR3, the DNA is TGTGCCAGCAGTTCCACCGACAGGGGGAAGAATCAGCCCCAGCATTTT.

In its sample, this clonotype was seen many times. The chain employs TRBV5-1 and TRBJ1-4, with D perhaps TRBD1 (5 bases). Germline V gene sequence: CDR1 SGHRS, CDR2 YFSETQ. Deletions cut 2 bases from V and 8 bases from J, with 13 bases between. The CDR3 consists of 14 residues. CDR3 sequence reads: CASSFAAGEEKLFF. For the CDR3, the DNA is TGCGCCAGCAGCTTCGCCGCGGGGGAGGAAAAACTGTTTTTT.

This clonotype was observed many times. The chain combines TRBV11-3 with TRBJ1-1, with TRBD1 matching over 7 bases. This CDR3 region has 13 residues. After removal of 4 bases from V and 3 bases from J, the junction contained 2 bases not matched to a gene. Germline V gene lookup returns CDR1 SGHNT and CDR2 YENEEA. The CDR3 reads CASSYQGDTEAFF. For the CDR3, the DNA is TGTGCCAGCAGCTATCAGGGGGACACTGAAGCTTTCTTT. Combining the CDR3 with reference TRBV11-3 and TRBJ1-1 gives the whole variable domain EAGVVQSPRYKIIEKKQPVAFWCNPISGHNTLYWYLQNLGQGPELLIRYENEEAVDDSQLPKDRFSAERLKGVDSTLKIQPAELGDSAVYLCASSYQGDTEAFFGQGTRLTVV.

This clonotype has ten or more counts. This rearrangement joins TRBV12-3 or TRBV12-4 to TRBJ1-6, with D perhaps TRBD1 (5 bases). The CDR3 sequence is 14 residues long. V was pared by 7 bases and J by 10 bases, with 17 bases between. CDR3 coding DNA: TGTGCCAGCACTGTCAGGGTGAACGAATCACCCCTCCACTTT. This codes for CASTVRVNESPLHF.

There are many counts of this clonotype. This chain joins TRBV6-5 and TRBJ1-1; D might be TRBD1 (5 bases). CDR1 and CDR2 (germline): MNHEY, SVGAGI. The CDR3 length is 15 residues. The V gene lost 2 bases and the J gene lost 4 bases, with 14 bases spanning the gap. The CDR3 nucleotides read TGTGCCAGCAGTTACACCAGGGAGATTGGCACTGAAGCTTTCTTT. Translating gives CASSYTREIGTEAFF.

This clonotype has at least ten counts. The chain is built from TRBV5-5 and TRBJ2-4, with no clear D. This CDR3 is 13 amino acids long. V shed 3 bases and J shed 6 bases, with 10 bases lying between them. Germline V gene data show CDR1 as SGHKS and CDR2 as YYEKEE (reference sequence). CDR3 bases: TGTGCCAGCAGCTCCACGGTAGGAAACATTCAGTACTTC. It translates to CASSSTVGNIQYF.

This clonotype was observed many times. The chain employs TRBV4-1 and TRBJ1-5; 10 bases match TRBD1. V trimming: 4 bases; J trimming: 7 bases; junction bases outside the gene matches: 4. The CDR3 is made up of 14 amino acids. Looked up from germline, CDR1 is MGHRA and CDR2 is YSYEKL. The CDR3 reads CASSPGTGDQPQHF. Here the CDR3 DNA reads TGCGCCAGCAGCCCGGGGACAGGGGACCAGCCCCAGCATTTT.

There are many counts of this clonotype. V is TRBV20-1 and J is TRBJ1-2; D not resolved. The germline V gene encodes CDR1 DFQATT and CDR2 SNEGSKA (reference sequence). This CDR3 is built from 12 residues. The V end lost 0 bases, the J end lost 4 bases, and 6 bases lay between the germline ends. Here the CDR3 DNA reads TGCAGTGCTAGAGAGGAATTCTATGGCTACACCTTC. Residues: CSAREEFYGYTF.